The entry below describes one T cell receptor beta chain. Its antigen target is currently unknown. Qualities for individual bases were not recorded, and no much larger clone is one base off. The tumor samples were collected prior to definitive surgery or chemotherapy. Genomic DNA extraction was performed by the MD Anderson Biospecimen Extraction Resource, and TCR sequencing was carried out by the MD Anderson Cancer Genomics Laboratory. The CDR3 starts with the cysteine, ends with the phenylalanine, and has 15 residues. The DNA shown is the 45-base CDR3, in frame from base 1. The germline V gene sets CDR1 to SGDLS and CDR2 to YYNGEE. V is reduced by 3 bases and J by 0 bases, leaving a spacing of 12 bases between them. High-throughput TCR profiling via ImmunoSEQ was performed on the 90 or so tumor samples. As for the authors' bioinformatics: The repertoire diversity metrics included richness (unique productive sequences), clonality, evenness and relatedness, and the Bhattacharyya coefficient was used to measure similarity between samples. Conclusions stayed consistent in a sensitivity analysis that left out TCRs with fewer than two reads. TCRdb provides this immuneACCESS table in a form limited to in-frame rearrangements. Some clones are lacking; in checked studies, under half of them reflect an unresolved V gene, and why the rest are absent is not known. V and J calls and clone size come straight from that table; D and trimming were deduced from the DNA. For this sample there are roughly 5,400 clones; over 55% appear just once. In total, the top ten clones hold approximately 16% of the sample.

This specimen comes from a study of high-grade serous ovarian cancer treatment subgroups (dated by TCRdb to the early 2020s). Study-wide context: On average, each sample produced some 15,000 sequencing reads and thousands of unique TCR beta rearrangements. One primary tumor sample and two metastatic tumor samples were collected from each patient, for a total of 90 samples. The study profiled TCR beta repertoires in high-grade serous ovarian cancer patients grouped by complete gross resection or neoadjuvant chemotherapy response under a laparoscopic triage algorithm. A cohort of 30 patients was included: about 10 with no residual disease after primary surgery (R0), about 10 who were excellent NACT responders, and about 10 who were poor NACT responders. Beyond this particular receptor, the publication reports: Spatial information was not captured by bulk tumor TCR sequencing, so insight into HGSC tumor complexity and diversity was limited. TCR clonal relatedness was found to be positively correlated with neoantigen level and, by trend, with copy number variation and mutation load derived from whole-genome sequencing. Repertoire similarity ranging from about 0.095 to 0.8 was observed between tumors from the same patient, whereas almost no similarity was observed between different patients. TCR repertoire analyses were focused on CDR3, and CDR1 and CDR2 were not analyzed.

The chain is made from TRBV9 and TRBJ2-5, with no D gene named confidently. Sequences were obtained from tumor tissue. The sequence came from a human donor with high-grade serous ovarian cancer. This receptor has the CDR3 CASSEARVNQETQYF. The nucleotides read TGTGCCAGCAGCGAAGCCAGAGTCAACCAAGAGACCCAGTACTTC.